The 27 T cell receptor beta chains listed next were all sequenced from one sample in a study of shared clonotypes between healthy human individuals. Repertoires were generated with immunoSEQ multiplex PCR, while TCRdb's copy carries only in-frame clones and drops some. The table has approximately 600,000 clones, approximately 95% seen once; the top ten hold approximately 0.11%. The naive CD8 population came from CD45RO-negative cells selected for CCR7, without terminally differentiated effector memory CD45RA+ cells. The sequenced material came from naive CD8+ T cells sorted from blood. Receptors originate from a young woman in good health.

The rearrangement joins TRBV19 to TRBJ1-4; D call uncertain. CDR1 is LNHDA, CDR2 SQIVND, per germline (reference sequence). V lost 5 bases and J 5 bases, leaving 9 bases between the germline ends. The CDR3 totals 13 residues. The CDR3 DNA sequence: TGTGCCAGTAGTGAAAACAACAATGAAAAACTGTTTTTT. It codes for CASSENNNEKLFF.

V usage is TRBV7-9 and J usage is TRBJ2-7, with no clear D. Trimming shortened V by 7 bases and J by 3 bases, and 10 bases separated the two germline ends. Germline loops: CDR1 SEHNR, CDR2 FQNEAQ (reference sequence). The CDR3 covers 12 residues. The CDR3 DNA sequence: TGTGCCAGCACCCGTATAGACTACGAGCAGTACTTC. It encodes CASTRIDYEQYF.

The gene calls are TRBV7-3 and TRBJ2-5, with D uncertain. V lost 5 bases to trimming and J lost 5 bases, with 12 bases between them. Per the germline V gene, CDR1 is SGHTA and CDR2 is FQGTGA. This CDR3 is built from 13 residues. CDR3 nucleotides: TGTGCCAGCAGCCGAGAACCTCGGGAGACCCAGTACTTC. Its protein product is CASSREPRETQYF.

This clone appeared a single time. Distinct nucleotide sequences in the sample also encode this CDR3. This chain links TRBV5-1 with TRBJ2-7; 9 bases are shared with TRBD2. V lost 0 bases and J lost 2; bases outside the gene matches: 0. CDR3 length equals 14 residues. Germline CDR1 is SGHRS and CDR2 is YFSETQ. The CDR3 reads CASSLASGTYEQYF. In nucleotides, the CDR3 is TGCGCCAGCAGCTTGGCTAGCGGGACCTACGAGCAGTACTTC. Looking up the rest from reference TRBV5-1 and TRBJ2-7 gives the full variable domain: KAGVTQTPRYLIKTRGQQVTLSCSPISGHRSVSWYQQTPGQGLQFLFEYFSETQRNKGNFPGRFSGRQFSNSRSEMNVSTLELGDSALYLCASSLASGTYEQYFGPGTRLTVT.

V gene TRBV6-5 combines with J gene TRBJ2-3; possibly TRBD2 for D (6 bases). Germline V gives CDR1 MNHEY, CDR2 SVGAGI. The length of the CDR3 is 16 residues. Trimming shortened V by 0 bases and J by 3 bases, and 13 bases separated the two germline ends. CDR3 sequence (DNA): TGTGCCAGCAGTTACTCTGTCCGGGACTTAACAGATACGCAGTATTTT. Translated, it gives CASSYSVRDLTDTQYF.

This rearrangement joins TRBV19 to TRBJ2-2, with 7 bases identical to TRBD2. V lost 6 bases and J lost 2; bases outside the gene matches: 9. CDR3 length equals 16 residues. Germline V gives CDR1 LNHDA, CDR2 SQIVND (reference sequence). The CDR3 reads CASSTREAYNTGELFF. DNA for the CDR3: TGTGCCAGTAGCACCCGGGAGGCTTATAACACCGGGGAGCTGTTTTTT.

This chain connects TRBV10-1 to TRBJ2-1; TRBD2 matches at 7 bases. The germline V gene encodes CDR1 WNHNN and CDR2 SYGVQD (reference sequence). Trimming removed 0 bases from V and 5 bases from J; junction bases left unmatched: 10. The CDR3 spans 17 residues. CDR3 amino acids: CASSESTPGRKNNEQFF. For the CDR3, the DNA is TGCGCCAGCAGTGAGTCGACTCCCGGGAGGAAAAACAATGAGCAGTTCTTC.

The chain joins TRBV16 to TRBJ1-5; D gene ambiguous. Trimming took off 1 base at V and 4 bases at J, with 11 bases between the two ends. This CDR3 region has 15 residues. In germline, CDR1 is KGHSY, CDR2 FQNENV. The DNA for the CDR3 is TGTGCCAGCAGCCAATACAGCAGTTCAAATCAGCCCCAGCATTTT. This codes for CASSQYSSSNQPQHF.

V gene TRBV19 combines with J gene TRBJ2-2; D is uncertain. This CDR3 is built from 12 residues. CDR1 is LNHDA and CDR2 is SQIVND in the germline V gene (reference sequence). V was trimmed by 4 bases and J by 9 bases, leaving 9 bases between them. The CDR3 sequence: CASSTVMRELFF. In DNA form, the CDR3 reads TGTGCCAGTAGTACCGTAATGCGGGAGCTGTTTTTT.

This sequence joins TRBV4-1 and TRBJ2-1; 7 bases line up with TRBD2. The germline gives CDR1 MGHRA, CDR2 YSYEKL. The trim removed 6 bases at V and 5 bases at J, leaving 13 bases unmatched. The CDR3 covers 16 residues. The CDR3 spells CASRERQSGTHNEQFF. The CDR3 region has the DNA TGCGCCAGCAGGGAGCGACAGAGCGGGACCCACAATGAGCAGTTCTTC.

The CDR3 region is CASSHTSGSSYNEQFF. The DNA for the CDR3 is TGTGCCAGCAGCCATACTAGCGGGAGCTCGTACAATGAGCAGTTCTTC. This chain joins TRBV14 and TRBJ2-1; 11 nucleotides line up with TRBD2. The length of the CDR3 is 16 residues. CDR1 and CDR2 from the germline V gene are SGHDN and FVKESK. The V segment lost 3 bases and the J segment 4 bases; nucleotides outside the gene matches: 5. The full variable domain, its missing parts supplied by reference TRBV14 and TRBJ2-1, is EAGVTQFPSHSVIEKGQTVTLRCDPISGHDNLYWYRRVMGKEIKFLLHFVKESKQDESGMPNNRFLAERTGGTYSTLKVQPAELEDSGVYFCASSHTSGSSYNEQFFGPGTRLTVL.

The V call is TRBV30, the J call TRBJ2-3; 10 bases agree with TRBD2. The germline gives CDR1 GTSNPN, CDR2 SVGIG (reference sequence). The CDR3 has 14 amino acids. V trimming: 3 bases; J trimming: 5 bases; junction bases outside the gene matches: 5. The CDR3 DNA follows: TGTGCCTGGAGACTAGCGGGACCCTTAGATACGCAGTATTTT. It specifies CAWRLAGPLDTQYF.

The CDR3 DNA sequence: TGTGCCACCAGCAGAGGCCGAGTCGGATTTAGCACAGATACGCAGTATTTT. Amino acid sequence: CATSRGRVGFSTDTQYF. The chain links TRBV15 to TRBJ2-3; D unclear. The CDR3 extends over 17 amino acids. Germline V gives CDR1 LNHNV, CDR2 YYDKDF (reference sequence). The V end was cut by 1 base, the J end by 0 bases, with 14 bases between.

V usage is TRBV13 and J usage is TRBJ2-2; 7 bases line up with TRBD2. Germline V gene sequence: CDR1 PRHDT, CDR2 FYEKMQ (reference sequence). This CDR3 spans 13 amino acids. With 4 bases clipped from V and 10 bases from J, the junction kept 6 bases outside the gene matches. The CDR3 bases are TGTGCCAGCAGCTCGGCGGGGGACTTGGAGCTGTTTTTT. Residues: CASSSAGDLELFF.

The chain employs TRBV11-2 and TRBJ2-1; D may be TRBD1 or TRBD2 (6 bases each). V lost 0 bases, J lost 3 bases, and 12 bases lay in between. Germline-derived CDR1 and CDR2 are SGHAT and FQNNGV. The CDR3 contains 16 residues. CDR3 coding DNA: TGTGCCAGCAGCTTAGATTGGGGGGCCGTCTACAATGAGCAGTTCTTC. As protein: CASSLDWGAVYNEQFF. Supplemented by reference TRBV11-2 and TRBJ2-1, the full variable domain reads EAGVAQSPRYKIIEKRQSVAFWCNPISGHATLYWYQQILGQGPKLLIQFQNNGVVDDSQLPKDRFSAERLKGVDSTLKIQPAKLEDSAVYLCASSLDWGAVYNEQFFGPGTRLTVL.

This clone has more than one count but fewer than ten. This chain uses TRBV10-1 with TRBJ1-5; the D gene is possibly TRBD1 (6 bases). The CDR3 has 16 residues. Trimming removed 6 bases from V and 0 bases from J, with 15 bases in between. Germline V gives CDR1 WNHNN, CDR2 SYGVQD (reference sequence). CDR3 sequence reads: CASSRGTPYSNQPQHF. CDR3 sequence (DNA): TGCGCCAGCAGCCGGGGGACACCTTATAGCAATCAGCCCCAGCATTTT.

The chain combines TRBV27 with TRBJ2-7; D gene unclear. Trimming took 8 bases from V and 0 from J, leaving 17 bases between them. The CDR3 runs to 15 residues. Germline assignment: CDR1 MNHEY and CDR2 SMNVEV (reference sequence). CDR3 sequence: CASGLVETYSYEQYF. The DNA for the CDR3 is TGTGCCAGCGGGTTAGTAGAAACCTACTCCTACGAGCAGTACTTC.

V usage is TRBV27 and J usage is TRBJ2-7; perhaps D is TRBD1 or TRBD2 (5 bases each). The CDR3 has 14 amino acids. Germline V CDR1 and CDR2: MNHEY, SMNVEV (reference sequence). Trimming took off 3 bases at V and 6 bases at J, with 15 bases between the two ends. The chain's CDR3 is CASSFSGRTTEQYF. The CDR3 DNA reads TGTGCCAGCAGTTTCTCGGGGCGGACGACCGAGCAGTACTTC.

The chain links TRBV27 to TRBJ2-7; possible D gene TRBD1, 6 bases. Trimming stripped 6 bases from V and 4 bases from J, with 13 bases between. This CDR3 is 13 amino acids long. The V gene's germline CDR1 is MNHEY and CDR2 SMNVEV (reference sequence). CDR3 sequence: CASRPGTPYEQYF. The CDR3 DNA reads TGTGCCAGCAGACCTGGGACACCATACGAGCAGTACTTC.

The V and J genes are TRBV7-8 and TRBJ2-3, with D unclear. V was trimmed by 1 base and J by 6 bases, leaving 11 bases between them. The V gene's germline CDR1 is SGHVS and CDR2 FQNEAQ. There are 14 residues in the CDR3. The CDR3 spells CASSLVVKADTQYF. The CDR3 DNA reads TGTGCCAGCAGCTTAGTGGTCAAGGCGGATACGCAGTATTTT.

V usage is TRBV2 and J usage is TRBJ1-5; D not certain. Trimming took 5 bases from V and 8 from J, leaving 13 bases between them. Per germline, CDR1 SNHLY and CDR2 FYNNEI. The CDR3 totals 13 residues. This chain's CDR3 is CASSQDGSEPQHF. As DNA, the CDR3 is TGTGCCAGCAGTCAGGACGGGAGTGAGCCCCAGCATTTT.

The rearrangement links TRBV27 to TRBJ2-7; maybe TRBD1 (5 bases). The CDR3 contains 15 residues. Germline CDR1 reads MNHEY; CDR2 reads SMNVEV (reference sequence). V was cut by 0 bases and J by 3 bases, with 12 bases left in between. CDR3 sequence: CASSLSWGLHYEQYF. The DNA of the CDR3 is TGTGCCAGCAGTTTATCGTGGGGCCTACACTACGAGCAGTACTTC.

The chain joins TRBV28 to TRBJ2-1, with 9 positions matching TRBD2. The germline V gene encodes CDR1 MDHEN and CDR2 SYDVKM. The CDR3 runs 14 residues. The CDR3, as DNA: TGTGCTACTCGAAGCGCGGGAGGGGGGAATGAGCAGTTCTTC. Residues: CATRSAGGGNEQFF.

The rearrangement joins TRBV27 to TRBJ2-7, with 7 bases that match TRBD1. In germline, CDR1 is MNHEY, CDR2 SMNVEV (reference sequence). V lost 7 bases, J lost 5 bases, and 5 bases stayed unmatched. This CDR3 comprises 12 residues. In nucleotides, the CDR3 is TGTGCCAGCACGGACAGGATACACGAGCAGTACTTC. Protein sequence: CASTDRIHEQYF.

This rearrangement joins TRBV6-1 to TRBJ2-7; TRBD1 matches 11 bases. CDR1 MNHNS and CDR2 SASEGT come from the germline V gene. Losses at the gene ends were 7 bases for V and 1 base for J; bases not matched to a gene: 6. The CDR3 runs to 15 residues. The CDR3 DNA sequence: TGTGCCAGCAAGCTGGGACAGGGGGTTTCCTACGAGCAGTACTTC. Residues: CASKLGQGVSYEQYF.

Here the CDR3 reads CASESPGNYEQYF. CDR3 in DNA: TGTGCCAGCGAGAGTCCAGGTAACTACGAGCAGTACTTC. The chain recombines TRBV28 with TRBJ2-7; D unresolved. This CDR3 region has 13 residues. Germline loops: CDR1 MDHEN, CDR2 SYDVKM. V was shortened by 8 bases and J by 3 bases, with 14 bases between the two germline ends.

The chain's CDR3 is CASSSGPLGAFF. The CDR3 DNA is TGTGCCAGCAGCTCTGGCCCCCTGGGAGCTTTCTTT. V gene TRBV5-6 combines with J gene TRBJ1-1; D ambiguous. The CDR3 spans 12 residues. Germline-derived CDR1 and CDR2 are SGHDT and YYEEEE. V was cut by 3 bases and J by 10 bases, with 13 bases left in between. The full variable domain, rest sourced from reference TRBV5-6 and TRBJ1-1, is DAGVTQSPTHLIKTRGQQVTLRCSPKSGHDTVSWYQQALGQGPQFIFQYYEEEERQRGNFPDRFSGHQFPNYSSELNVNALLLGDSALYLCASSSGPLGAFFGQGTRLTVV.